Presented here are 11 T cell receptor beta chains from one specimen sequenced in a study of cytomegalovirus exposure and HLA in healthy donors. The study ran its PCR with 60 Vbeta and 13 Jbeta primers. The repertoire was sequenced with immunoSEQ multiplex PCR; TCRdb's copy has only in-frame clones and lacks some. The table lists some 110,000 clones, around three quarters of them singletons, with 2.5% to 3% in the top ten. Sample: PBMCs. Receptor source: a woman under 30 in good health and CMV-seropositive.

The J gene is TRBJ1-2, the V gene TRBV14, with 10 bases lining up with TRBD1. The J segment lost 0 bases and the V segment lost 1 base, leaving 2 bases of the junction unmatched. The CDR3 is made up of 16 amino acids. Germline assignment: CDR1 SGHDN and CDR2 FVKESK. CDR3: CASSQGQGASNYGYTF. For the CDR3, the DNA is TGTGCCAGCAGCCAAGGACAGGGGGCCTCTAACTATGGCTACACCTTC. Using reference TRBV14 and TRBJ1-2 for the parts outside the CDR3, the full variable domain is EAGVTQFPSHSVIEKGQTVTLRCDPISGHDNLYWYRRVMGKEIKFLLHFVKESKQDESGMPNNRFLAERTGGTYSTLKVQPAELEDSGVYFCASSQGQGASNYGYTFGSGTRLTVV.

CDR3 in DNA: TGTGCCAGCTCACCAGGGCAGGGTCTTGGCGAGCAGTACTTC. The encoded protein is CASSPGQGLGEQYF. The chain links TRBV18 to TRBJ2-7, with a weak D call TRBD1 (5 bases). V shed 2 bases and J shed 6 bases, with 14 bases lying between them. Germline CDR1 reads KGHSH; CDR2 reads LQKENI. This CDR3 contains 14 residues.

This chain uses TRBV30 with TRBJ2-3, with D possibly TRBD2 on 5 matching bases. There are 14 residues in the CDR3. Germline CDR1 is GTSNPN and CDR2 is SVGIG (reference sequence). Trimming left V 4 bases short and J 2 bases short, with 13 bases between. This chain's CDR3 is CAWMWAGPTDTQYF. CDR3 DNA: TGTGCCTGGATGTGGGCGGGTCCCACAGATACGCAGTATTTT.

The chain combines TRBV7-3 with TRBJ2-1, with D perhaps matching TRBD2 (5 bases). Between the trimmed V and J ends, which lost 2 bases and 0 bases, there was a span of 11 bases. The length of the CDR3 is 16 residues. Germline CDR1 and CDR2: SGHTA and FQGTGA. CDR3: CASSLLVAGSYNEQFF. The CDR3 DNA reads TGTGCCAGCAGCTTATTGGTGGCGGGCTCCTACAATGAGCAGTTCTTC.

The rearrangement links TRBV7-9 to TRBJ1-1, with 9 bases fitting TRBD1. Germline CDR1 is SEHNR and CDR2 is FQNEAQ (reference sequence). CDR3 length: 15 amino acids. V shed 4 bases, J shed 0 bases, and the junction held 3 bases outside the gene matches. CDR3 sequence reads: CASSSWDRVNTEAFF. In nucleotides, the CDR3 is TGTGCCAGCAGCTCCTGGGACAGGGTGAACACTGAAGCTTTCTTT. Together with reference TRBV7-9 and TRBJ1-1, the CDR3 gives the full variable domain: DTGVSQNPRHKITKRGQNVTFRCDPISEHNRLYWYRQTLGQGPEFLTYFQNEAQLEKSRLLSDRFSAERPKGSFSTLEIQRTEQGDSAMYLCASSSWDRVNTEAFFGQGTRLTVV.

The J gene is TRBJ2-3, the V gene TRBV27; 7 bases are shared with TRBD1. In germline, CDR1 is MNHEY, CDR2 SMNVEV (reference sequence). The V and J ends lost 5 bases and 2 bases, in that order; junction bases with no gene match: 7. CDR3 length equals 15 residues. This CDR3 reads CASSPRTGLTDTQYF. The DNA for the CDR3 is TGTGCCAGCAGTCCCCGGACAGGCCTCACAGATACGCAGTATTTT.

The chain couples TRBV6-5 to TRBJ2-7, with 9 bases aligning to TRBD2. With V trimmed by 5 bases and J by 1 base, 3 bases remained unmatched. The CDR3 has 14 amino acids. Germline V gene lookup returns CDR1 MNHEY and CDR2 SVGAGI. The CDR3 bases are TGTGCCAGCAGTCTTAGCGGGAGTTCCTACGAGCAGTACTTC. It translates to CASSLSGSSYEQYF.

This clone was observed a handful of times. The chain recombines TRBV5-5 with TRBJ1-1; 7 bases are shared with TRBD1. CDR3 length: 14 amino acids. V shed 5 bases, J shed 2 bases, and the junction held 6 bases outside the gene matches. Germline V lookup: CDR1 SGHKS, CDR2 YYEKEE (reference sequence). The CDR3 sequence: CASSSRQGNTEAFF. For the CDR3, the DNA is TGTGCCAGCAGTTCTAGACAGGGAAACACTGAAGCTTTCTTT. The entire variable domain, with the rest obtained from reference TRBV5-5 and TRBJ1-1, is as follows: DAGVTQSPTHLIKTRGQQVTLRCSPISGHKSVSWYQQVLGQGPQFIFQYYEKEERGRGNFPDRFSARQFPNYSSELNVNALLLGDSALYLCASSSRQGNTEAFFGQGTRLTVV.

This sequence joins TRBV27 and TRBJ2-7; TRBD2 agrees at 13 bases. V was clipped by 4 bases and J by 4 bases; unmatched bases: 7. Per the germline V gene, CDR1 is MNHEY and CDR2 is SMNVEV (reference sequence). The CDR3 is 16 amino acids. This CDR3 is CASSSGLAGLLYEQYF. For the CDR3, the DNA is TGTGCCAGCAGTTCGGGACTAGCGGGGCTTCTTTACGAGCAGTACTTC.

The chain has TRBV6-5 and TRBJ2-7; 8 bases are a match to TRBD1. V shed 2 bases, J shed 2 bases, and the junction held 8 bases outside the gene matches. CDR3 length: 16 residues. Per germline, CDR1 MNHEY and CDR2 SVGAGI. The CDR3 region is CASSYGLTGVTYEQYF. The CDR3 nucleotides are TGTGCCAGCAGTTACGGTCTGACAGGGGTTACCTACGAGCAGTACTTC.

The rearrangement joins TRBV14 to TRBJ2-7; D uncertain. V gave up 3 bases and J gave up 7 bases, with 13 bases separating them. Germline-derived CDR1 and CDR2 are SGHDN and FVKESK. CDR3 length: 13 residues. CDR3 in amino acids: CASSHLIAREQYF. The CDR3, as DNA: TGTGCCAGCAGCCACTTAATCGCGAGAGAGCAGTACTTC.